This T cell receptor (beta chain) was captured in a study of patients and donors after allogeneic stem cell transplantation. TCRdb re-called the RT-PCR reads with MiXCR, one entry per CDR3 protein. Found here are approximately 170,000 distinct CDR3 sequences, 25% to 35% of them singletons; the top ten hold 3.2%. Deletions cut 5 bases from V and 0 bases from J, with 13 bases between. Germline V CDR1 and CDR2: SGHVS, FNYEAQ. The CDR3 length is 15 residues. Material: blood, either unsorted or a sorted T cell fraction (not recorded which). This chain uses TRBV7-6 with TRBJ1-1; D not certain. This receptor was obtained from a human donor who was either an allogeneic HSCT recipient or a stem cell or donor lymphocyte infusion donor (not recorded which). It is not recorded whose cells these are; they may come from a transplant donor. CDR3 region: CASSPFSTLNTEAFF. The CDR3 DNA reads as TGTGCCAGCAGCCCCTTTTCGACCCTGAACACTGAAGCTTTCTTT.